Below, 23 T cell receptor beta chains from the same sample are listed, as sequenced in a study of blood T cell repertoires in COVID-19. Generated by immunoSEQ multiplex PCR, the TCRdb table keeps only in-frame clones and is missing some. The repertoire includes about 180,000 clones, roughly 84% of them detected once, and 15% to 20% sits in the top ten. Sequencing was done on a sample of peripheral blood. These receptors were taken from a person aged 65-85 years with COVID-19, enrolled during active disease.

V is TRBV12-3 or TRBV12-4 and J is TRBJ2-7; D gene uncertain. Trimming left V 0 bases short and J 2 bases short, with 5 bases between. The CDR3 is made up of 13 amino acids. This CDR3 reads CASSLASAYEQYF. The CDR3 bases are TGTGCCAGCAGTTTAGCTTCAGCCTACGAGCAGTACTTC.

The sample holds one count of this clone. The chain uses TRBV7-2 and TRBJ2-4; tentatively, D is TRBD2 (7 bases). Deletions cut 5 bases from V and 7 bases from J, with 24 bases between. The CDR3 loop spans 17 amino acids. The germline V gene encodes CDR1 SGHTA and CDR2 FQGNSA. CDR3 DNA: TGTGCCAGCAGCAAAGACCCCCCTCGCGCGGGGGCCAACATTCAGTACTTC. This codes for CASSKDPPRAGANIQYF. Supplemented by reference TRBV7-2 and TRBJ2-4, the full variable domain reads GAGVSQSPSNKVTEKGKDVELRCDPISGHTALYWYRQSLGQGLEFLIYFQGNSAPDKSGLPSDRFSAERTGGSVSTLTIQRTQQEDSAVYLCASSKDPPRAGANIQYFGAGTRLSVL.

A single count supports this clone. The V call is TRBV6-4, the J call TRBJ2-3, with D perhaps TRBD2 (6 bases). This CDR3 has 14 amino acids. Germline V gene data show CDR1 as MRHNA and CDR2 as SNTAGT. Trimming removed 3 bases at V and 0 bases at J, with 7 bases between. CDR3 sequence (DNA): TGTGCCAGCAGTGAACTAGCTAGCACAGATACGCAGTATTTT. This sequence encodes CASSELASTDTQYF.

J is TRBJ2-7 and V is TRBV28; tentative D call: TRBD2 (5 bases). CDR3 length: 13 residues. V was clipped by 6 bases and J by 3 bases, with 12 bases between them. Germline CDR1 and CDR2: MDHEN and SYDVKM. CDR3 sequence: CASRPGTGYEQYF. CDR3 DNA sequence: TGTGCCAGCAGGCCGGGAACCGGCTACGAGCAGTACTTC.

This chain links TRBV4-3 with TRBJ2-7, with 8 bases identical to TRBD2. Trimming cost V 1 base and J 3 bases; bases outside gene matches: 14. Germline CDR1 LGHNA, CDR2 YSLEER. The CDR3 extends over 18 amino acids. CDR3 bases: TGCGCCAGCAGCCAAGTTTACAGTCGGGGGGGGACCCACTACGAGCAGTACTTC. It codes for CASSQVYSRGGTHYEQYF.

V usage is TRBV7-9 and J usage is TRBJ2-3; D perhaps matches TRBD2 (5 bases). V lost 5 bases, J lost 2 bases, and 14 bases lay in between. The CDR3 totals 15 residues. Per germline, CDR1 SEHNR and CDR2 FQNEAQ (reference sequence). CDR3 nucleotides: TGTGCCAGCAGCCCAATGACGGGGTTCACAGATACGCAGTATTTT. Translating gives CASSPMTGFTDTQYF. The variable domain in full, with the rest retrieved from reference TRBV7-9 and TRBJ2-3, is DTGVSQNPRHKITKRGQNVTFRCDPISEHNRLYWYRQTLGQGPEFLTYFQNEAQLEKSRLLSDRFSAERPKGSFSTLEIQRTEQGDSAMYLCASSPMTGFTDTQYFGPGTRLTVL.

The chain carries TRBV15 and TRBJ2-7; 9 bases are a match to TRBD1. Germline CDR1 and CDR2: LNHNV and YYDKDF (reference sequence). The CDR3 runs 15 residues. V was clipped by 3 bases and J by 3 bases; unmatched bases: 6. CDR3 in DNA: TGTGCCACCAGCAGGAAACCGGGACAGGGCTACGAGCAGTACTTC. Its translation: CATSRKPGQGYEQYF.

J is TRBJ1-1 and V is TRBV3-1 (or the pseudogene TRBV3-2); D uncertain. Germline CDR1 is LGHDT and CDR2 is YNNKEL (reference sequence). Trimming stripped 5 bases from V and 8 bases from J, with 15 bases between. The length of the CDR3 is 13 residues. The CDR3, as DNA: TGTGCCAGCAGCACCCGGGTCTCCGCCGAAGCTTTCTTT. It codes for CASSTRVSAEAFF.

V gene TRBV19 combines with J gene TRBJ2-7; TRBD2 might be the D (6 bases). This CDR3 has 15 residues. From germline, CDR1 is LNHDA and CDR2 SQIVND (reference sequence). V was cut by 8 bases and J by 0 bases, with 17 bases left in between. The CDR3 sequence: CASANGGQFSYEQYF. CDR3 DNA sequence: TGTGCCAGTGCCAACGGAGGGCAGTTCTCCTACGAGCAGTACTTC. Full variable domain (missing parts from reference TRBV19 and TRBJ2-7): DGGITQSPKYLFRKEGQNVTLSCEQNLNHDAMYWYRQDPGQGLRLIYYSQIVNDFQKGDIAEGYSVSREKKESFPLTVTSAQKNPTAFYLCASANGGQFSYEQYFGPGTRLTVT.

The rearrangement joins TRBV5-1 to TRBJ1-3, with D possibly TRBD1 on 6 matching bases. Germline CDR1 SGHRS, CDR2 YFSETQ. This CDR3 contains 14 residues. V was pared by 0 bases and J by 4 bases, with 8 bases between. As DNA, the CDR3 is TGCGCCAGCAGCTTGGCAGGGGCAGGAAACACCATATATTTT. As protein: CASSLAGAGNTIYF. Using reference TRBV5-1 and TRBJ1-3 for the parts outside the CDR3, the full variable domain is KAGVTQTPRYLIKTRGQQVTLSCSPISGHRSVSWYQQTPGQGLQFLFEYFSETQRNKGNFPGRFSGRQFSNSRSEMNVSTLELGDSALYLCASSLAGAGNTIYFGEGSWLTVV.

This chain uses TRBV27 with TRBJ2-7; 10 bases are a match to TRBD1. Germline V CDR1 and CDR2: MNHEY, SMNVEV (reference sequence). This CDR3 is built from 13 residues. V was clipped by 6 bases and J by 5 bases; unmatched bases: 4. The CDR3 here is CASRGQGFHEQYF. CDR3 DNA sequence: TGTGCCAGCAGGGGACAGGGGTTCCACGAGCAGTACTTC.

Here the CDR3 reads CASSPLGGINEQFF. In DNA form, the CDR3 reads TGTGCCAGCAGCCCCCTAGGGGGTATCAATGAGCAGTTCTTC. The chain has TRBV7-8 and TRBJ2-1; D is perhaps TRBD1 (6 bases). Trimming pared 5 bases from V and 6 bases from J, leaving 14 bases between. The CDR3 spans 14 residues. CDR1 and CDR2 (germline): SGHVS, FQNEAQ.

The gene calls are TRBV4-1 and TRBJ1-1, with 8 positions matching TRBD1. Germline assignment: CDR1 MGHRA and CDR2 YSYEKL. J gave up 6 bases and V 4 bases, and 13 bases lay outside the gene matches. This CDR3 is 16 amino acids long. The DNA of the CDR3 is TGCGCCAGCAGCCCGACTGGAATTACAGGGGGGGCTGAAGCTTTCTTT. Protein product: CASSPTGITGGAEAFF.

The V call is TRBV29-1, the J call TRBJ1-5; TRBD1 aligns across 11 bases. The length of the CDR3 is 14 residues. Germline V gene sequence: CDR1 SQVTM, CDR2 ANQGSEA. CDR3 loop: CSAGTGGLDQPQHF. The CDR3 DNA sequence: TGCAGTGCCGGGACAGGGGGTTTAGATCAGCCCCAGCATTTT.

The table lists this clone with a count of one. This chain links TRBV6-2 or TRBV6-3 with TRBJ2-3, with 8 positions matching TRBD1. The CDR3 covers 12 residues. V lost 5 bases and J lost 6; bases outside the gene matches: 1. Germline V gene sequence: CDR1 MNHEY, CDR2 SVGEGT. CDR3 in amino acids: CASSNRGDTQYF. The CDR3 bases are TGTGCCAGCAGTAACAGGGGGGATACGCAGTATTTT.

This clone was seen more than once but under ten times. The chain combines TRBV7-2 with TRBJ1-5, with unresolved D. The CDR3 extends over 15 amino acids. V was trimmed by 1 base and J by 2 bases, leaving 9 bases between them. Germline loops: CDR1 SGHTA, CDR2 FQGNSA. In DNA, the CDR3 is TGTGCCAGCAGCTTAGTTTCGGGAGGCAATCAGCCCCAGCATTTT. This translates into CASSLVSGGNQPQHF.

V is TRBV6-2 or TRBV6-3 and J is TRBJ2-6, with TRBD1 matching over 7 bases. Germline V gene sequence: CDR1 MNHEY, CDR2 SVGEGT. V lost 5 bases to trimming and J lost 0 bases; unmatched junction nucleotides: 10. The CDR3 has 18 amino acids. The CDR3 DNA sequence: TGTGCCAGCAGTGGCAGACAGGGAATCTCCTCTGGGGCCAACGTCCTGACTTTC. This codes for CASSGRQGISSGANVLTF.

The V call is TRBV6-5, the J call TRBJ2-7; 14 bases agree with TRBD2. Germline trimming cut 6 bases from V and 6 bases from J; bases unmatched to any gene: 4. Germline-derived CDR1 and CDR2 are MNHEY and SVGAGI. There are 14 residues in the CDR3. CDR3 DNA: TGTGCCAGCAGGGGACTAGCGGGAGAGATCGAGCAGTACTTC. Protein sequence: CASRGLAGEIEQYF.

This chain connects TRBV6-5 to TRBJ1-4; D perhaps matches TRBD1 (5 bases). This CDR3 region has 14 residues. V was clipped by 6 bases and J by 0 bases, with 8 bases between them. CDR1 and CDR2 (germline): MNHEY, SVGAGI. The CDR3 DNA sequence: TGTGCCAGCAGGGACACTGCAACTAATGAAAAACTGTTTTTT. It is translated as CASRDTATNEKLFF.

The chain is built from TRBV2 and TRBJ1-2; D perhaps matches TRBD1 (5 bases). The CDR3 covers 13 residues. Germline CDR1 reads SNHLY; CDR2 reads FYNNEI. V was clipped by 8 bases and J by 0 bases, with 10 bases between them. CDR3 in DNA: TGTGCCAGCTCGACAGAAGCTAACTATGGCTACACCTTC. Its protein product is CASSTEANYGYTF.

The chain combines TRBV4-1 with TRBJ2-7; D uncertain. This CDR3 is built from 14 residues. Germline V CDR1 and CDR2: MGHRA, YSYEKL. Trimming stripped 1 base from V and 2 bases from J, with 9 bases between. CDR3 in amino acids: CASSQVEAAYEQYF. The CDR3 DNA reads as TGCGCCAGCAGCCAAGTTGAGGCAGCCTACGAGCAGTACTTC.

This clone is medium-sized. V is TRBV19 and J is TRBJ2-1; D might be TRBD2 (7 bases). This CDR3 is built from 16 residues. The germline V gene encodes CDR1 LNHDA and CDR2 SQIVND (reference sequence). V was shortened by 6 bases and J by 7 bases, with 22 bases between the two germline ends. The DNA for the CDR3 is TGTGCCAGTAGCACCGATTGGGGGCGGGAGTGGAATGAGCAGTTCTTC. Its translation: CASSTDWGREWNEQFF. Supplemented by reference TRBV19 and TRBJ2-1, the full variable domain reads DGGITQSPKYLFRKEGQNVTLSCEQNLNHDAMYWYRQDPGQGLRLIYYSQIVNDFQKGDIAEGYSVSREKKESFPLTVTSAQKNPTAFYLCASSTDWGREWNEQFFGPGTRLTVL.

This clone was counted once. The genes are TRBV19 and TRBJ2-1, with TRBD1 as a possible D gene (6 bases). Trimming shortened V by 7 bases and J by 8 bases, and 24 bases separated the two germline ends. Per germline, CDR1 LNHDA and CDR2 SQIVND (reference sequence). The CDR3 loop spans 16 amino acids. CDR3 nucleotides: TGTGCCAGTATAAACAGCCGGGACATCGCGTCACATGAGCAGTTCTTC. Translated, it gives CASINSRDIASHEQFF.